The next 13 T cell receptor beta chains were all read from a single sample in a study of CD8+ T cells in alopecia areata. Stated treatment: oral pan-JAK inhibitor, 5-10 mg twice daily. Reverse transcribed after extraction, RNA yielded cDNA as the sequencing template. Data came from immunoSEQ multiplex PCR; TCRdb stores just in-frame clones and leaves some out. This table holds around 120,000 clones, approximately 57% found once. The input for sequencing was CD4+ T cells sorted from blood, taken at week 4, from a patient treated with tofacitinib. The receptors shown here come from a human donor with alopecia areata.

The V call is TRBV29-1, the J call TRBJ2-5; TRBD1 might be the D (6 bases). The CDR3 is 12 amino acids. With 4 bases removed from V and 3 bases from J, the gap between germline ends came to 9 bases. Per the germline V gene, CDR1 is SQVTM and CDR2 is ANQGSEA. CDR3 residues: CSVGDRKETQYF. The CDR3 DNA reads TGCAGCGTTGGCGACAGGAAAGAGACCCAGTACTTC.

The J gene is TRBJ1-2, the V gene TRBV29-1; 9 positions match TRBD1. Unmatched junction bases numbered 5, after V lost 0 bases and J lost 6 bases. CDR3 length: 14 residues. The germline CDR1 and CDR2 sequences are SQVTM and ANQGSEA. CDR3: CSVEDQRQGDGYTF. CDR3 sequence (DNA): TGCAGCGTTGAAGATCAAAGACAGGGGGATGGCTACACCTTC.

This clone was picked up a small number of times. The V and J genes are TRBV7-9 and TRBJ1-1; D is undetermined. The CDR3 totals 14 residues. Germline V gene lookup returns CDR1 SEHNR and CDR2 FQNEAQ (reference sequence). V lost 1 base and J lost 1, with 7 bases in between. The CDR3 reads CASSLGGTNTEAFF. The CDR3 DNA follows: TGTGCCAGCAGCTTAGGGGGTACGAACACTGAAGCTTTCTTT.

The CDR3 sequence is CASSGTGQPEQYF. CDR3 in DNA: TGCGCCAGCAGCGGAACCGGACAGCCGGAGCAGTACTTC. This chain joins TRBV5-1 and TRBJ2-7; maybe TRBD1 (6 bases). The CDR3 has 13 amino acids. The V gene's germline CDR1 is SGHRS and CDR2 YFSETQ. The ends were cut back, 4 bases at V and 7 bases at J, with 15 bases in the middle. Based on the CDR3 plus reference TRBV5-1 and TRBJ2-7, the full variable domain is KAGVTQTPRYLIKTRGQQVTLSCSPISGHRSVSWYQQTPGQGLQFLFEYFSETQRNKGNFPGRFSGRQFSNSRSEMNVSTLELGDSALYLCASSGTGQPEQYFGPGTRLTVT.

V usage is TRBV5-1 and J usage is TRBJ2-1; the D is unclear. Germline lookup yields CDR1 SGHRS and CDR2 YFSETQ. Trimming shortened V by 4 bases and J by 9 bases, and 17 bases separated the two germline ends. The CDR3 spans 14 residues. This chain's CDR3 is CASSTRYLGPEQFF. The CDR3 DNA reads TGCGCCAGCAGCACCCGGTACCTCGGTCCTGAGCAGTTCTTC.

The CDR3 is CASSQVLGGEQYF. The CDR3 coding sequence is TGCGCCAGCAGCCAAGTGTTAGGGGGCGAGCAGTACTTC. This chain connects TRBV4-3 to TRBJ2-7; TRBD1 might be the D (6 bases). Germline V gene sequence: CDR1 LGHNA, CDR2 YSLEER. The CDR3 runs 13 residues. Trimming shortened V by 1 base and J by 6 bases, and 10 bases separated the two germline ends.

The V call is TRBV4-1, the J call TRBJ2-5, with D tentatively TRBD1 or TRBD2 (5 bases each). This CDR3 has 15 amino acids. In germline, CDR1 is MGHRA, CDR2 YSYEKL. V was clipped by 0 bases and J by 7 bases, with 15 bases between them. The CDR3, as DNA: TGCGCCAGCAGCCAAGATCTCGGGGCGACAAGGACCCAGTACTTC. Amino acid sequence: CASSQDLGATRTQYF.

This chain connects TRBV29-1 to TRBJ1-5, with TRBD1 as a possible D gene (6 bases). The V gene lost 6 bases and the J gene lost 0 bases, with 18 bases spanning the gap. The CDR3 runs to 16 residues. Germline V gives CDR1 SQVTM, CDR2 ANQGSEA. In nucleotides, the CDR3 is TGCAGCGTACGATGGTTGGAGGGGGGTAGCAATCAGCCCCAGCATTTT. Amino acid sequence: CSVRWLEGGSNQPQHF.

This clone has only one observation. V gene TRBV5-1 combines with J gene TRBJ2-3; perhaps TRBD2 as D (6 bases). V lost 4 bases and J lost 5, with 14 bases in between. CDR1 SGHRS and CDR2 YFSETQ come from the germline V gene. The CDR3 runs 14 residues. The CDR3 spells CASSPGVVRDTQYF. CDR3 DNA sequence: TGCGCCAGCAGCCCGGGGGTTGTGCGAGATACGCAGTATTTT.

V gene TRBV7-8 combines with J gene TRBJ2-7; 7 positions agree with TRBD2. The CDR3 runs to 14 residues. V lost 2 bases and J lost 3; bases outside the gene matches: 4. CDR1 SGHVS and CDR2 FQNEAQ come from the germline V gene. CDR3 sequence: CASSLHGDYYEQYF. The CDR3 region has the DNA TGTGCCAGCAGCTTACATGGGGACTACTACGAGCAGTACTTC.

V and J are TRBV19 and TRBJ2-3; 9 bases are shared with TRBD1. V was pared by 6 bases and J by 0 bases, with 10 bases of the junction left unmatched. The CDR3 is 17 amino acids. Germline CDR1 and CDR2: LNHDA and SQIVND (reference sequence). The CDR3 DNA is TGTGCCAGTAGAGGATCTGGGGACAGGGTGAGCACAGATACGCAGTATTTT. The encoded protein is CASRGSGDRVSTDTQYF.

The V and J genes are TRBV25-1 and TRBJ1-2; 11 nucleotides agree with TRBD1. The CDR3 sequence is 15 residues long. Per germline, CDR1 MGHDK and CDR2 SYGVNS. The junction had 6 bases not matched to a gene; V was cut back by 3 bases and J by 6 bases. The CDR3 is CASSDRDRGTHGYTF. In DNA form, the CDR3 reads TGTGCCAGCAGTGACCGGGACAGGGGGACTCATGGCTACACCTTC.

The V and J genes are TRBV2 and TRBJ2-5, with no clear D. This CDR3 has 15 residues. The germline gives CDR1 SNHLY, CDR2 FYNNEI. V gave up 3 bases and J gave up 4 bases, with 15 bases separating them. CDR3 protein: CASSDALSDGETQYF. For the CDR3, the DNA is TGTGCCAGCAGTGATGCCTTGTCCGACGGAGAGACCCAGTACTTC.